This TCR beta chain was profiled in a study of blood T cell repertoires in COVID-19. With regard to this clone: The sample holds other DNA sequences that translate to the same CDR3.

The protocol was immunoSEQ multiplex PCR, while the TCRdb copy is restricted to in-frame clones and leaves out a portion. The sample records about 130,000 clones, around 85% being singletons. Sequencing used peripheral blood. The clonotype originates from a woman at least 80 years old with acute or convalescent COVID-19.

The DNA of the CDR3 is TGCGCCAGCAGCTTGGCAGAGAACACTGAAGCTTTCTTT. Its translation: CASSLAENTEAFF. This rearrangement joins TRBV5-1 to TRBJ1-1; D gene uncertain. This CDR3 contains 13 residues. V dropped 0 bases and J dropped 1 base, with 4 bases sitting between them. CDR1 is SGHRS and CDR2 is YFSETQ in the germline V gene.